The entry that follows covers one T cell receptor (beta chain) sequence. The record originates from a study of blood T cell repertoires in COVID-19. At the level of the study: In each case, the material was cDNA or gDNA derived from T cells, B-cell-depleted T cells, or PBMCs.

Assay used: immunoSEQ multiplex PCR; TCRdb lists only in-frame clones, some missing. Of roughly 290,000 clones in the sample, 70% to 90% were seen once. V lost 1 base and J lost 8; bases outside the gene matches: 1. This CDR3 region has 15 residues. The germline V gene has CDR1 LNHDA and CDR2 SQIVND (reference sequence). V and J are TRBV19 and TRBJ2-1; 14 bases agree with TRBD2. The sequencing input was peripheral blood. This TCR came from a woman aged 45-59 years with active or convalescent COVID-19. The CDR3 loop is CASSIGTSGGHEQFF. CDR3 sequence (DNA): TGTGCCAGTAGTATAGGGACTAGCGGGGGGCATGAGCAGTTCTTC.